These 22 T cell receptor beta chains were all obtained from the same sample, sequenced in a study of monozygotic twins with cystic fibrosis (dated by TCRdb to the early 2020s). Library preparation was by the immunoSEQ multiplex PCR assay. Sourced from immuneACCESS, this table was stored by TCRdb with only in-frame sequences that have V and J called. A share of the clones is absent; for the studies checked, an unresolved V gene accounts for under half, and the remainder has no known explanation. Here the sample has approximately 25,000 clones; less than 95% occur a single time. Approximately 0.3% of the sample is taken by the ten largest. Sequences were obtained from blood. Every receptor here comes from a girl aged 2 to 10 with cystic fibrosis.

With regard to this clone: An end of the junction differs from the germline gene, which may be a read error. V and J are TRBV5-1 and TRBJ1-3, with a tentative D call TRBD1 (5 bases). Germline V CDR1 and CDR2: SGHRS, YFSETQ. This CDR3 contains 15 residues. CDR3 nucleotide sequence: TGTGCCAGCAGGATCGACAGCAGCTCTGGAAACACCATATATTTT. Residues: CASRIDSSSGNTIYF.

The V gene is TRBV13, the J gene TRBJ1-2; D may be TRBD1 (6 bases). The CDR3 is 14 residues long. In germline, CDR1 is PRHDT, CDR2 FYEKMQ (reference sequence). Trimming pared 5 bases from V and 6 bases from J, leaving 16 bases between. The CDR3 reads CASSTRGRGDGYTF. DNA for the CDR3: TGTGCCAGCAGCACCCGGGGCAGGGGTGATGGCTACACCTTC.

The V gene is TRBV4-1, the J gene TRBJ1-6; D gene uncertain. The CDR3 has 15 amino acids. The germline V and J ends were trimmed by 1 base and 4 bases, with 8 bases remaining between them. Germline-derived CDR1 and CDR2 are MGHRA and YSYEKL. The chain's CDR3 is CASSQAGEYNSPLHF. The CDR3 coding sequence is TGCGCCAGCAGCCAAGCCGGAGAGTATAATTCACCCCTCCACTTT.

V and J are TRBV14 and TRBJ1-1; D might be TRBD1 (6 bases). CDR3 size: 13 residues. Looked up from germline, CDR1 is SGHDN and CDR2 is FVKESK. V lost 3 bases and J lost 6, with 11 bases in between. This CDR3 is CASSHWGGPEAFF. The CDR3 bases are TGTGCCAGCAGCCATTGGGGGGGCCCTGAAGCTTTCTTT.

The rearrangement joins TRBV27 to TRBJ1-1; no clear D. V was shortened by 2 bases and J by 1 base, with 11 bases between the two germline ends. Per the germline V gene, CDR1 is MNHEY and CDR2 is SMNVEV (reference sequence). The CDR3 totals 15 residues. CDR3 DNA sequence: TGTGCCAGCAGTTTAGTGGAGGGAGGGAACACTGAAGCTTTCTTT. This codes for CASSLVEGGNTEAFF.

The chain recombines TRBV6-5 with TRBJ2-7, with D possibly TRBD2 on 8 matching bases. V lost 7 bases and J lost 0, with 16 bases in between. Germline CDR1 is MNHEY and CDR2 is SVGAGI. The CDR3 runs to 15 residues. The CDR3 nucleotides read TGTGCCAGCACTGTACAGGGGACTAGCTCCTACGAGCAGTACTTC. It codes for CASTVQGTSSYEQYF.

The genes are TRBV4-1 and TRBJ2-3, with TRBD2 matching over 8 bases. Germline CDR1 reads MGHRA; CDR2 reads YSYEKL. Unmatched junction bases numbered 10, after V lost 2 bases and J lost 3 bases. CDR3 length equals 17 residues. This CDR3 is CASSQQSGGRETDTQYF. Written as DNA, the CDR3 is TGCGCCAGCAGCCAACAAAGCGGGGGCCGGGAGACAGATACGCAGTATTTT.

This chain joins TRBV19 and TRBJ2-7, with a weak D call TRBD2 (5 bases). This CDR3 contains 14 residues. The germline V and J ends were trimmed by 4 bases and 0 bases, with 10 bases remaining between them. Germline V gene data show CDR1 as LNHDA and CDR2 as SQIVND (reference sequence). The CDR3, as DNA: TGTGCCAGTAGTAGAGAGGGCCGCTCCTACGAGCAGTACTTC. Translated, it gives CASSREGRSYEQYF.

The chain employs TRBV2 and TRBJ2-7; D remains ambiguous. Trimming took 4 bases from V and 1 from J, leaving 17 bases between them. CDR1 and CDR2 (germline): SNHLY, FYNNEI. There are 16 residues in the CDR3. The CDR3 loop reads CASSAVTDQLSYEQYF. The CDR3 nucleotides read TGTGCCAGCAGTGCTGTGACGGACCAACTTTCCTACGAGCAGTACTTC.

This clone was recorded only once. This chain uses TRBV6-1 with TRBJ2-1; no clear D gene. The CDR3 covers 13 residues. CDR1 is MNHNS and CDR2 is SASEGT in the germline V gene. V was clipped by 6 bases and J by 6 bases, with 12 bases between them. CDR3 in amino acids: CASSTHWPNEQFF. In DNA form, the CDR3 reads TGTGCCAGCAGCACCCATTGGCCCAATGAGCAGTTCTTC.

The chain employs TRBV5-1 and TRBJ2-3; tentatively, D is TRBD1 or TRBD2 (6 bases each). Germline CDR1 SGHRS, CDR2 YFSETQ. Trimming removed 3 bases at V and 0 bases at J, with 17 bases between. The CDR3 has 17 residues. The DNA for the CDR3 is TGCGCCAGCAGCTCCGCTAAGAGGGGGGTTAGCACAGATACGCAGTATTTT. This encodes CASSSAKRGVSTDTQYF.

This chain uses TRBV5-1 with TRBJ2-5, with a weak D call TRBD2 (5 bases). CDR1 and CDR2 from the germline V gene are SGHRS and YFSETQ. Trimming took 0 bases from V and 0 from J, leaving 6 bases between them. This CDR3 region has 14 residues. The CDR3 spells CASSLAGYQETQYF. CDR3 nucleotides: TGCGCCAGCAGCTTGGCGGGGTACCAAGAGACCCAGTACTTC.

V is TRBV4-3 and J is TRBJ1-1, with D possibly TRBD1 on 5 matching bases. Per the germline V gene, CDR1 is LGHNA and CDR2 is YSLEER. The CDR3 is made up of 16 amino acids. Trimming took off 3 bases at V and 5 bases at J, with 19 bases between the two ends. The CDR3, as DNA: TGCGCCAGCAGCCAGGCTTCCCGGGGCTGGGAAACTGAAGCTTTCTTT. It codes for CASSQASRGWETEAFF.

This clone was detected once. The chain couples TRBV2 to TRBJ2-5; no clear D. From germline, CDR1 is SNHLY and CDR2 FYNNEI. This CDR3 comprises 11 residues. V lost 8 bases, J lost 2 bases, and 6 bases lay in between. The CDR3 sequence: CASLLQETQYF. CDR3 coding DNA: TGTGCCAGCCTTCTGCAAGAGACCCAGTACTTC.

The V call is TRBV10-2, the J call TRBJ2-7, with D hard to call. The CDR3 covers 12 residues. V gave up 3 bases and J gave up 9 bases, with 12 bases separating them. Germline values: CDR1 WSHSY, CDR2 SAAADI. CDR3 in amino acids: CASSDVYPRQYF. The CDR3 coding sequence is TGCGCCAGCAGTGATGTGTACCCCAGGCAGTACTTC.

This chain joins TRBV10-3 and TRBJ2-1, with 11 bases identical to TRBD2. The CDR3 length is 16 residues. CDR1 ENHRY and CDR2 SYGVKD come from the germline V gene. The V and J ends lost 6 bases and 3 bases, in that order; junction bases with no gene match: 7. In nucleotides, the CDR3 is TGTGCCATCAGCCCCAGCACTAGCGGGGGCTACAATGAGCAGTTCTTC. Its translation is CAISPSTSGGYNEQFF.

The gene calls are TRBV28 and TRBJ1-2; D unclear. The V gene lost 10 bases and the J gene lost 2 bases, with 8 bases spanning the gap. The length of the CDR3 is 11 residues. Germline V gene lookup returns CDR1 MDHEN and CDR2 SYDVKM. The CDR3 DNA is TGTGCCACGGCACCGAACTATGGCTACACCTTC. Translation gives CATAPNYGYTF.

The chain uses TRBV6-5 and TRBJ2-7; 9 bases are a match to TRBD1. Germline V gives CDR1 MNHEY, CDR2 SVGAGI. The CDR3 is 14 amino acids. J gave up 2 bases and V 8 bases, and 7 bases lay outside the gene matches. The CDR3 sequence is CASWDRAFAYEQYF. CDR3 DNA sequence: TGTGCCAGCTGGGACAGGGCCTTTGCCTACGAGCAGTACTTC.

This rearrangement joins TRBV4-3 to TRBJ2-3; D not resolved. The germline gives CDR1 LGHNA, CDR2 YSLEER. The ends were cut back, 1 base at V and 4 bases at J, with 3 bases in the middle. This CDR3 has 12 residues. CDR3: CASSQAPDTQYF. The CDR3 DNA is TGCGCCAGCAGCCAAGCCCCAGATACGCAGTATTTT.

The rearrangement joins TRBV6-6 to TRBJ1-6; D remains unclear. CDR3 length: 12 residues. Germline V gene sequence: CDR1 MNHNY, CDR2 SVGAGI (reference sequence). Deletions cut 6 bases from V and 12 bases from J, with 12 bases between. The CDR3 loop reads CASSPSPQPLHF. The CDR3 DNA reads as TGTGCCAGCAGCCCAAGTCCTCAACCCCTCCACTTT.

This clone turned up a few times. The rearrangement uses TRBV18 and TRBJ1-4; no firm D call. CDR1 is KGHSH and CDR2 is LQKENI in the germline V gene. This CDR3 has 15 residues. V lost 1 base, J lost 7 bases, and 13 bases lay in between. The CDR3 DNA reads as TGTGCCAGCTCACCACAGGACCAAGGAAGTGAAAAACTGTTTTTT. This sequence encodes CASSPQDQGSEKLFF. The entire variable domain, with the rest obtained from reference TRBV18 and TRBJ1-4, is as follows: NAGVMQNPRHLVRRRGQEARLRCSPMKGHSHVYWYRQLPEEGLKFMVYLQKENIIDESGMPKERFSAEFPKEGPSILRIQQVVRGDSAAYFCASSPQDQGSEKLFFGSGTQLSVL.

The CDR3 loop reads CASSQASGAGANVLTF. The CDR3 bases are TGCGCCAGCAGCCAAGCTAGCGGAGCTGGGGCCAACGTCCTGACTTTC. The chain has TRBV4-3 and TRBJ2-6; 7 bases agree with TRBD2. V gave up 1 base and J gave up 2 bases; unmatched junction bases: 2. The germline V gene has CDR1 LGHNA and CDR2 YSLEER. The CDR3 runs 16 residues.